This T cell receptor (beta chain) was recovered during a study of blood T cell repertoires in COVID-19. As for the study in general: Nucleic acid was either cDNA or gDNA, and it came from T cells, B-cell-depleted T cells, or PBMCs.

Clones were read by immunoSEQ multiplex PCR, and TCRdb kept only the in-frame ones, dropping some. The data hold roughly 120,000 clones, with roughly 90% observed a single time. Enrolment of Seattle patients took place during active infection, and they were followed longitudinally. Germline lookup yields CDR1 LNHDA and CDR2 SQIVND (reference sequence). The CDR3 is 16 residues long. The V and J ends lost 1 base and 5 bases respectively, with 17 bases between them. This sequence originates from a woman aged 55 to 70 with COVID-19, enrolled during active disease. The sequencing sample was made of peripheral blood. The chain is built from TRBV19 and TRBJ2-5, with D possibly being TRBD2 (6 bases). CDR3 loop: CASSIGLFGRGETQYF. In DNA form, the CDR3 reads TGTGCCAGTAGTATAGGTCTCTTCGGACGGGGGGAGACCCAGTACTTC.